Shown below are 18 T cell receptor beta chains from a single sample sequenced in a study of response to subunit inactivated influenza vaccine. TCRdb re-analysed the RT-PCR reads in MiXCR, keeping a single row per CDR3 protein. This sample has 500,000 to 650,000 distinct CDR3 sequences; approximately 7.7% occur once, and the top ten carry over 10%. Material: PBMCs from blood, obtained about 23 months after vaccination. Receptors were obtained from a man between 50 and 70 years old who received an inactivated influenza vaccine.

This clonotype has ten or more counts. The chain is built from TRBV2 and TRBJ2-1, with TRBD2 matching over 8 bases. CDR3 length: 18 amino acids. CDR1 is SNHLY and CDR2 is FYNNEI in the germline V gene. Germline trimming cut 6 bases from V and 0 bases from J; bases unmatched to any gene: 13. The CDR3: CASSPREASGSSYNEQFF. The DNA for the CDR3 is TGTGCCAGCAGCCCCAGGGAGGCTAGCGGGTCCTCCTACAATGAGCAGTTCTTC.

This clonotype was counted at least ten times. The chain combines TRBV4-2 with TRBJ2-3, with 11 nucleotides matching TRBD2. The V and J ends lost 0 bases and 4 bases, in that order; junction bases with no gene match: 3. Germline V gene lookup returns CDR1 LGHNA and CDR2 YNFKEQ. The CDR3 has 16 amino acids. The CDR3 is CASSQDGTSGADTQYF. The DNA of the CDR3 is TGTGCCAGCAGCCAAGATGGGACTAGCGGAGCAGATACGCAGTATTTT.

The gene calls are TRBV5-1 and TRBJ2-5, with 8 bases matching TRBD2. V was pared by 3 bases and J by 1 base, with 8 bases of the junction left unmatched. CDR3 length equals 16 residues. Per germline, CDR1 SGHRS and CDR2 YFSETQ. CDR3 in amino acids: CASSSFGGGLQETQYF. CDR3 in DNA: TGCGCCAGCAGCTCCTTCGGGGGGGGACTCCAAGAGACCCAGTACTTC.

This clonotype was observed at least ten times. The chain couples TRBV20-1 to TRBJ1-5; TRBD1 is a possible D gene (6 bases). Germline lookup yields CDR1 DFQATT and CDR2 SNEGSKA (reference sequence). V was trimmed by 5 bases and J by 4 bases, leaving 15 bases between them. This CDR3 has 14 residues. The DNA of the CDR3 is TGCAGTGCTCTTCGGGGGGGGCAGAATCAGCCCCAGCATTTT. This sequence encodes CSALRGGQNQPQHF.

This clonotype was counted only a few times. V and J are TRBV7-2 and TRBJ2-2; either TRBD1 or TRBD2 may supply D (6 bases each). V was shortened by 1 base and J by 4 bases, with 13 bases between the two germline ends. Germline assignment: CDR1 SGHTA and CDR2 FQGNSA. This CDR3 is 16 amino acids long. For the CDR3, the DNA is TGTGCCAGCAGCTTAGGTGTAGGGGGGTCCACCGGGGAGCTGTTTTTT. Its protein product is CASSLGVGGSTGELFF.

This clonotype was counted many times. The chain employs TRBV6-4 and TRBJ2-1; D uncertain. Germline V gene sequence: CDR1 MRHNA, CDR2 SNTAGT. The CDR3 runs 13 residues. V was pared by 2 bases and J by 7 bases, with 9 bases between. CDR3 loop: CASSDEEWNEQFF. The CDR3 nucleotides read TGTGCCAGCAGTGACGAGGAGTGGAATGAGCAGTTCTTC.

A few counts support this clonotype. V usage is TRBV29-1 and J usage is TRBJ2-7; 8 positions agree with TRBD1. The J segment lost 5 bases and the V segment lost 6 bases, leaving 6 bases of the junction unmatched. From germline, CDR1 is SQVTM and CDR2 ANQGSEA. The CDR3 extends over 12 amino acids. CDR3 in amino acids: CSVNRGEDEQYF. CDR3 DNA sequence: TGCAGCGTAAACAGGGGGGAGGACGAGCAGTACTTC.

The chain has TRBV7-8 and TRBJ2-3; D is undetermined. The germline gives CDR1 SGHVS, CDR2 FQNEAQ. CDR3 size: 14 residues. The germline V and J ends were trimmed by 1 base and 1 base, with 6 bases remaining between them. Here the CDR3 reads CASSLDAGTDTQYF. In nucleotides, the CDR3 is TGTGCCAGCAGCTTAGACGCCGGCACAGATACGCAGTATTTT.

On this clonotype: A much bigger clone sits one base away, suggesting this may be a read error. This rearrangement joins TRBV7-7 to TRBJ2-1; 7 bases fit TRBD2. The CDR3 loop spans 16 amino acids. CDR1 is SSHAT, CDR2 FNYEAQ, per germline (reference sequence). CDR3 nucleotide sequence: TGTGCTAGCAACTTAGGCGGGAGTTCTCCCTACAATGAGCAGTTCTTC. As protein: CASNLGGSSPYNEQFF.

The chain employs TRBV7-9 and TRBJ1-2, with a weak D call TRBD1 (6 bases). CDR1 is SEHNR and CDR2 is FQNEAQ in the germline V gene (reference sequence). The CDR3 contains 16 residues. Trimming cost V 5 bases and J 7 bases, with 23 bases left between them. The CDR3 is CASSPTGGQGIGGYTF. Written as DNA, the CDR3 is TGTGCCAGCAGCCCCACGGGTGGTCAGGGGATCGGTGGCTACACCTTC. Full variable domain (outside the CDR3, taken from reference TRBV7-9 and TRBJ1-2): DTGVSQNPRHKITKRGQNVTFRCDPISEHNRLYWYRQTLGQGPEFLTYFQNEAQLEKSRLLSDRFSAERPKGSFSTLEIQRTEQGDSAMYLCASSPTGGQGIGGYTFGSGTRLTVV.

The chain joins TRBV9 to TRBJ2-3, with D perhaps matching TRBD1 (6 bases). V gave up 3 bases and J gave up 1 base, with 15 bases separating them. CDR3 size: 16 residues. Germline V gives CDR1 SGDLS, CDR2 YYNGEE. The CDR3 DNA reads as TGTGCCAGCAGCGCCCGGGGCCCAGGGGGCACAGATACGCAGTATTTT. Its protein is CASSARGPGGTDTQYF.

This clonotype was detected ten times or more. The rearrangement links TRBV27 to TRBJ2-7; TRBD2 is a possible D gene (6 bases). The germline V gene encodes CDR1 MNHEY and CDR2 SMNVEV (reference sequence). This CDR3 has 15 residues. V was pared by 1 base and J by 4 bases, with 14 bases between. CDR3 region: CASSLLGAREYEQYF. For the CDR3, the DNA is TGTGCCAGCAGTTTATTAGGGGCGCGGGAATACGAGCAGTACTTC.

The chain couples TRBV7-2 to TRBJ2-2, with a tentative D call TRBD1 (6 bases). Trimming removed 4 bases at V and 5 bases at J, with 11 bases between. The germline V gene has CDR1 SGHTA and CDR2 FQGNSA. The length of the CDR3 is 14 residues. This CDR3 reads CASSYADRTGELFF. The DNA for the CDR3 is TGTGCCAGCAGCTACGCCGACAGGACCGGGGAGCTGTTTTTT.

This clonotype was counted a few times. The chain has TRBV10-3 and TRBJ2-3; TRBD2 is a possible D gene (7 bases). This CDR3 contains 15 residues. Per the germline V gene, CDR1 is ENHRY and CDR2 is SYGVKD. Trimming cost V 4 bases and J 3 bases, with 14 bases left between them. The DNA for the CDR3 is TGTGCCATCAGTGGTCGGGGGGCTGGTACAGATACGCAGTATTTT. It is translated as CAISGRGAGTDTQYF.

A few counts support this clonotype. The chain carries TRBV12-3 or TRBV12-4 and TRBJ2-4; D call uncertain. The CDR3 sequence is 13 residues long. V dropped 3 bases and J dropped 4 bases, with 7 bases sitting between them. The CDR3 coding sequence is TGTGCCAGCAGTTTGGGATGGAAAAACATTCAGTACTTC. Residues: CASSLGWKNIQYF.

This chain uses TRBV9 with TRBJ2-4, with 9 bases matching TRBD1. CDR1 and CDR2 from the germline V gene are SGDLS and YYNGEE. This CDR3 is built from 15 residues. The ends lost 4 bases at V and 8 bases at J; junction bases unmatched: 10. CDR3: CASSTSGTGRDIQYF. CDR3 DNA sequence: TGTGCCAGCAGCACCTCCGGGACAGGGAGGGACATTCAGTACTTC.

This clonotype was counted a few times. V usage is TRBV6-5 and J usage is TRBJ1-5; TRBD1 is a possible D gene (6 bases). There are 15 residues in the CDR3. Per germline, CDR1 MNHEY and CDR2 SVGAGI. V dropped 0 bases and J dropped 2 bases, with 8 bases sitting between them. CDR3 sequence (DNA): TGTGCCAGCAGTTACTCCGGACAGCGCAATCAGCCCCAGCATTTT. Residues: CASSYSGQRNQPQHF.

The chain has TRBV7-2 and TRBJ2-3; TRBD1 agrees at 9 bases. The CDR3 extends over 17 amino acids. Per the germline V gene, CDR1 is SGHTA and CDR2 is FQGNSA. The J segment lost 1 base and the V segment lost 4 bases, leaving 9 bases of the junction unmatched. The CDR3 sequence: CASSSPARDRGTDTQYF. For the CDR3, the DNA is TGTGCCAGCAGCTCCCCGGCGCGGGACAGGGGCACAGATACGCAGTATTTT.